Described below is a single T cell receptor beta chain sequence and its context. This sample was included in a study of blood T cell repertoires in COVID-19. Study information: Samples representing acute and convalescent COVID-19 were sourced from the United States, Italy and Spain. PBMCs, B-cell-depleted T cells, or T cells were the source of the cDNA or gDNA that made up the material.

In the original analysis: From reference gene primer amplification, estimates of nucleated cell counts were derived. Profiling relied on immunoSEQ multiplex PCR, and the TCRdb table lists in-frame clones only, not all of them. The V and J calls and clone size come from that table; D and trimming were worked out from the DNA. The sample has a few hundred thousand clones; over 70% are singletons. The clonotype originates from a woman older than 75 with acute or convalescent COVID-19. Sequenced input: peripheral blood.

CDR3 in amino acids: CASSISLGTATGELFF. CDR3 DNA: TGTGCCAGTAGTATCTCGTTGGGGACAGCCACCGGGGAGCTGTTTTTT. This chain connects TRBV19 to TRBJ2-2, with 7 bases lining up with TRBD1. V trimming: 3 bases; J trimming: 4 bases; junction bases outside the gene matches: 8. The CDR3 contains 16 residues. Germline values: CDR1 LNHDA, CDR2 SQIVND (reference sequence). The full variable domain, completed using reference TRBV19 and TRBJ2-2, is DGGITQSPKYLFRKEGQNVTLSCEQNLNHDAMYWYRQDPGQGLRLIYYSQIVNDFQKGDIAEGYSVSREKKESFPLTVTSAQKNPTAFYLCASSISLGTATGELFFGEGSRLTVL.